Sequencing of this T cell receptor beta chain was carried out in a study of cytomegalovirus exposure and HLA in healthy donors. Study-wide results and caveats: Solely CMV serostatus was available to characterize immune exposure.

The PCR ran on 60 Vbeta and 13 Jbeta primers. Some clones are missing from TCRdb's copy, which holds only in-frame ones; the method was immunoSEQ multiplex PCR. The sample lists roughly 140,000 clones, 65% to 85% occurring once. Trimming left V 0 bases short and J 0 bases short, with 10 bases between. This CDR3 spans 15 amino acids. CDR1 is SGHRS, CDR2 YFSETQ, per germline. About this clone itself: The antigen is unknown.

The rearrangement joins TRBV5-1 to TRBJ2-7; D gene uncertain. What was sequenced was PBMCs. The TCR comes from a male donor in good health and CMV-seronegative. The CDR3 coding sequence is TGCGCCAGCAGCTTGGCCAGGCAGACCTCCTACGAGCAGTACTTC. Protein sequence: CASSLARQTSYEQYF.